The following is a T cell receptor (beta chain) sequence with its context. Antigen specificity is unknown. This entry belongs to a study of blood T cells in healthy people across ages. Total RNA was extracted at no less than 6 micrograms per sample. Study-level findings and limits: Among T cells, TCR beta diversity per million cells dropped roughly linearly as age rose. Whereas aged donors had fewer naive CD4+ cells, long-lived donors had more of them and higher diversity.

A sample-barcoded 5' primer and a J-beta primer mix were used in a second PCR of about 7 to 12 cycles. Paired-end reads containing CDR3 totaled no fewer than 3 million for each sample. Each CDR3 protein is one row after TCRdb ran MiXCR on the 5' RACE reads. The profile shows roughly 1.6 million distinct CDR3 sequences, about 31% of them singletons. The sample was blood. The sequence derives from a woman aged 25 to 45 in good health.

The CDR3 region has the DNA TGTGCCAGCAGTTACCTCGAGCCCCCGACCCGTGGCTACACCTTC. It translates to CASSYLEPPTRGYTF. The genes are TRBV6-5 and TRBJ1-2; no definite D call. The CDR3 covers 15 residues. Germline loops: CDR1 MNHEY, CDR2 SVGAGI. The V end lost 2 bases, the J end lost 7 bases, and 17 bases lay between the germline ends.